Presented here are 30 T cell receptor beta chains from one specimen sequenced in a study of blood T cell repertoires in COVID-19. The assay was immunoSEQ multiplex PCR, and TCRdb's table has in-frame clones only and misses some. The sample includes just over 150,000 clones, roughly 80% of them seen just once. The sequenced sample consisted of peripheral blood. The source of these receptors is a man aged 55 to 69 with acute or convalescent COVID-19.

The chain uses TRBV7-4 and TRBJ1-3, with D perhaps matching TRBD1 (6 bases). The length of the CDR3 is 14 residues. Germline CDR1 and CDR2: SGHVT and SQSDAQ. Trimming cost V 3 bases and J 2 bases, with 8 bases left between them. CDR3 in amino acids: CASSFPGAGNTIYF. CDR3 in DNA: TGTGCCAGCAGCTTTCCAGGGGCTGGAAACACCATATATTTT. Variable domain in full (rest from reference TRBV7-4 and TRBJ1-3): GAGVSQSPRYKVAKRGRDVALRCDSISGHVTLYWYRQTLGQGSEVLTYSQSDAQRDKSGRPSGRFSAERPERSVSTLKIQRTEQGDSAVYLCASSFPGAGNTIYFGEGSWLTVV.

This chain joins TRBV7-2 and TRBJ2-1; maybe TRBD2 (6 bases). Trimming pared 5 bases from V and 5 bases from J, leaving 19 bases between. Per the germline V gene, CDR1 is SGHTA and CDR2 is FQGNSA. The CDR3 is 16 residues long. CDR3: CASSPSLGGRDNEQFF. CDR3 DNA: TGTGCCAGCAGCCCGAGCCTCGGGGGACGTGACAATGAGCAGTTCTTC.

Here the CDR3 DNA reads TGTGCCAGCAGTGAACAGGGTTCCGGGGAGCTGTTTTTT. Residues: CASSEQGSGELFF. The chain employs TRBV2 and TRBJ2-2, with a weak D call TRBD1 (5 bases). Germline CDR1 SNHLY, CDR2 FYNNEI. Trimming left V 2 bases short and J 6 bases short, with 7 bases between. The CDR3 runs 13 residues.

The CDR3 is CASSPSGTNEKLFF. The DNA of the CDR3 is TGTGCCAGCTCACCCAGTGGAACTAATGAAAAACTGTTTTTT. This chain joins TRBV18 and TRBJ1-4; no clear D. CDR1 KGHSH and CDR2 LQKENI come from the germline V gene. The germline V and J ends were trimmed by 3 bases and 1 base, with 6 bases remaining between them. This CDR3 comprises 14 residues.

The chain uses TRBV7-2 and TRBJ2-7; 10 bases line up with TRBD2. With V trimmed by 5 bases and J by 3 bases, 7 bases remained unmatched. This CDR3 is built from 15 residues. Germline V gene data show CDR1 as SGHTA and CDR2 as FQGNSA. DNA for the CDR3: TGTGCCAGCAGCGGTAATAGCGGGGGGCTCTACGAGCAGTACTTC. Translated, it gives CASSGNSGGLYEQYF.

The V gene is TRBV18, the J gene TRBJ1-6; D is uncertain. Trimming took 2 bases from V and 8 from J, leaving 13 bases between them. This CDR3 has 15 amino acids. Looked up from germline, CDR1 is KGHSH and CDR2 is LQKENI. As DNA, the CDR3 is TGTGCCAGCTCACCAGTCAGGTCAGAAGATTCACCCCTCCACTTT. Protein sequence: CASSPVRSEDSPLHF.

The chain joins TRBV19 to TRBJ2-5; TRBD2 might be the D (6 bases). CDR3 length equals 14 residues. Between the trimmed V and J ends, which lost 3 bases and 7 bases, there was a span of 15 bases. Germline CDR1 reads LNHDA; CDR2 reads SQIVND (reference sequence). CDR3 amino acids: CASSISPRAGTQYF. The CDR3, as DNA: TGTGCCAGTAGTATTTCCCCACGAGCGGGGACCCAGTACTTC. The whole variable domain, filled in from reference TRBV19 and TRBJ2-5, reads DGGITQSPKYLFRKEGQNVTLSCEQNLNHDAMYWYRQDPGQGLRLIYYSQIVNDFQKGDIAEGYSVSREKKESFPLTVTSAQKNPTAFYLCASSISPRAGTQYFGPGTRLLVL.

The chain couples TRBV18 to TRBJ2-2, with 11 bases that match TRBD2. There are 17 residues in the CDR3. With 2 bases clipped from V and 5 bases from J, the junction kept 7 bases outside the gene matches. Germline CDR1 and CDR2: KGHSH and LQKENI. In nucleotides, the CDR3 is TGTGCCAGCTCACCATTAGCGGGAGGGCCTCGGACCGGGGAGCTGTTTTTT. Translated, it gives CASSPLAGGPRTGELFF.

The V and J genes are TRBV30 and TRBJ1-6; D possibly corresponds to TRBD1 (5 bases). The ends were cut back, 3 bases at V and 7 bases at J, with 13 bases in the middle. The length of the CDR3 is 14 residues. The germline V gene encodes CDR1 GTSNPN and CDR2 SVGIG (reference sequence). CDR3 nucleotide sequence: TGTGCCTGGAGACAGGAGGGGCGAAATTCACCCCTCCACTTT. This encodes CAWRQEGRNSPLHF.

The chain employs TRBV24-1 and TRBJ2-1, with a weak D call TRBD2 (6 bases). Germline CDR1 KGHDR, CDR2 SFDVKD. The CDR3 extends over 13 amino acids. V dropped 6 bases and J dropped 10 bases, with 15 bases sitting between them. CDR3 residues: CATSRSGLGEQFF. CDR3 DNA: TGTGCCACCAGTAGAAGCGGGCTCGGGGAGCAGTTCTTC.

The V and J genes are TRBV18 and TRBJ2-7, with 9 positions matching TRBD1. V shed 6 bases, J shed 3 bases, and the junction held 9 bases outside the gene matches. The V gene's germline CDR1 is KGHSH and CDR2 LQKENI. The CDR3 has 15 residues. Written as DNA, the CDR3 is TGTGCCAGCTCTCGGGGACAGGGACCGCACTACGAGCAGTACTTC. As protein: CASSRGQGPHYEQYF.

Concerning this clone: Other nucleotide sequences in the sample specify the same CDR3. This chain links TRBV6-5 with TRBJ2-7, with D maybe TRBD1 (6 bases). The CDR3 consists of 15 residues. From germline, CDR1 is MNHEY and CDR2 SVGAGI. V lost 2 bases and J lost 2, with 13 bases in between. DNA of the CDR3: TGTGCCAGCAGTTACAGAACAGGGAAGCCCTACGAGCAGTACTTC. It translates to CASSYRTGKPYEQYF.

This rearrangement joins TRBV24-1 to TRBJ1-5; TRBD1 agrees at 8 bases. Unmatched junction bases numbered 6, after V lost 4 bases and J lost 2 bases. The CDR3 has 16 amino acids. Germline V CDR1 and CDR2: KGHDR, SFDVKD. In DNA form, the CDR3 reads TGTGCCACCAGTGACGGTGTGACAGGGGGCAATCAGCCCCAGCATTTT. Residues: CATSDGVTGGNQPQHF.

The V gene is TRBV5-4, the J gene TRBJ1-3; D is unresolved. V lost 0 bases to trimming and J lost 1 base, with 8 bases between them. The CDR3 extends over 15 amino acids. CDR1 is SGHNT, CDR2 YYREEE, per germline (reference sequence). The CDR3 DNA is TGTGCCAGCAGCTTGGACTTTTATTCTGGAAACACCATATATTTT. It translates to CASSLDFYSGNTIYF. Combining the CDR3 with reference TRBV5-4 and TRBJ1-3 gives the whole variable domain ETGVTQSPTHLIKTRGQQVTLRCSSQSGHNTVSWYQQALGQGPQFIFQYYREEENGRGNFPPRFSGLQFPNYSSELNVNALELDDSALYLCASSLDFYSGNTIYFGEGSWLTVV.

The chain recombines TRBV3-1 (or the pseudogene TRBV3-2) with TRBJ2-3, with D hard to call. Trimming left V 2 bases short and J 1 base short, with 16 bases between. Germline V gene sequence: CDR1 LGHDT, CDR2 YNNKEL (reference sequence). CDR3 size: 17 residues. The chain's CDR3 is CASSQPLEVTGTDTQYF. The CDR3 nucleotides read TGTGCCAGCAGCCAACCCCTCGAGGTAACGGGCACAGATACGCAGTATTTT.

This clone was recorded only once. The genes are TRBV9 and TRBJ2-1; possible D gene TRBD2, 5 bases. CDR3 length equals 15 residues. CDR1 and CDR2 from the germline V gene are SGDLS and YYNGEE. V dropped 0 bases and J dropped 2 bases, with 9 bases sitting between them. CDR3 in DNA: TGTGCCAGCAGCGTAGGGCGAGCGGCCTACAATGAGCAGTTCTTC. Protein: CASSVGRAAYNEQFF.

The rearrangement joins TRBV3-1 (or the pseudogene TRBV3-2) to TRBJ2-5; 8 nucleotides align to TRBD2. The junction had 21 bases not matched to a gene; V was cut back by 5 bases and J by 4 bases. The CDR3 sequence is 19 residues long. Germline-derived CDR1 and CDR2 are LGHDT and YNNKEL (reference sequence). The CDR3 reads CASSAGRIVAGPQGETQYF. The CDR3 DNA sequence: TGTGCCAGCAGCGCCGGTCGGATCGTAGCGGGGCCCCAGGGAGAGACCCAGTACTTC.

The chain couples TRBV5-5 to TRBJ1-3; 7 bases map to TRBD1. CDR1 SGHKS and CDR2 YYEKEE come from the germline V gene (reference sequence). J was trimmed by 0 bases and V by 2 bases; bases with no gene match: 5. CDR3 length: 16 amino acids. The CDR3 nucleotides are TGTGCCAGCAGCTTAAGGGACAGCCTCTCTGGAAACACCATATATTTT. The encoded protein is CASSLRDSLSGNTIYF.

This clone came up a few times. V gene TRBV5-5 combines with J gene TRBJ1-2, with 9 bases fitting TRBD1. With V trimmed by 0 bases and J by 2 bases, 2 bases remained unmatched. Germline CDR1 reads SGHKS; CDR2 reads YYEKEE (reference sequence). The CDR3 spans 15 residues. The CDR3 region has the DNA TGTGCCAGCAGCTTGGGGACAGGGGCGAACTATGGCTACACCTTC. This codes for CASSLGTGANYGYTF.

The chain is built from TRBV7-2 and TRBJ2-5; TRBD1 is a possible D gene (6 bases). This CDR3 has 13 residues. The V and J ends lost 5 bases and 5 bases respectively, with 12 bases between them. Germline CDR1 is SGHTA and CDR2 is FQGNSA. This CDR3 is CASSARTAETQYF. The CDR3 nucleotides read TGTGCCAGCAGCGCGCGGACAGCGGAGACCCAGTACTTC.

The gene calls are TRBV3-1 (or the pseudogene TRBV3-2) and TRBJ1-6; D not certain. This CDR3 has 13 amino acids. In germline, CDR1 is LGHDT, CDR2 YNNKEL (reference sequence). V was shortened by 4 bases and J by 6 bases, with 7 bases between the two germline ends. The CDR3 spells CASSPVSNSPLHF. DNA for the CDR3: TGTGCCAGCAGCCCCGTTTCTAATTCACCCCTCCACTTT.

V gene TRBV11-1 combines with J gene TRBJ2-4; 8 bases line up with TRBD2. CDR1 is SGHAT, CDR2 FQDESV, per germline (reference sequence). V lost 5 bases and J lost 4; bases outside the gene matches: 7. The CDR3 contains 15 residues. CDR3 sequence: CASSPFSGTKNIQYF. The CDR3 nucleotides are TGTGCCAGCAGCCCGTTTAGCGGGACAAAAAACATTCAGTACTTC.

This rearrangement joins TRBV6-5 to TRBJ1-5; D is undetermined. CDR1 MNHEY and CDR2 SVGAGI come from the germline V gene. Deletions cut 2 bases from V and 4 bases from J, with 12 bases between. This CDR3 comprises 15 residues. CDR3 nucleotides: TGTGCCAGCAGTTACGCCAGGAACCCGAATCAGCCCCAGCATTTT. Translated, it gives CASSYARNPNQPQHF.

The count of this clone is one. This chain links TRBV7-9 with TRBJ1-4; a possible D gene is TRBD1 (6 bases). This CDR3 has 13 residues. Trimming stripped 0 bases from V and 8 bases from J, with 7 bases between. Per the germline V gene, CDR1 is SEHNR and CDR2 is FQNEAQ (reference sequence). CDR3 nucleotides: TGTGCCAGCAGCTTAGCGGGGGCAGAAAAACTGTTTTTT. It is translated as CASSLAGAEKLFF.

The chain carries TRBV5-4 and TRBJ2-7; 9 bases match TRBD1. Germline-derived CDR1 and CDR2 are SGHNT and YYREEE (reference sequence). Unmatched junction bases numbered 3, after V lost 3 bases and J lost 5 bases. This CDR3 contains 13 residues. CDR3 region: CASSWDRAHEQYF. For the CDR3, the DNA is TGTGCCAGCAGCTGGGACAGGGCCCACGAGCAGTACTTC.

V is TRBV2 and J is TRBJ1-1; 9 nucleotides line up with TRBD1. With 8 bases clipped from V and 2 bases from J, the junction kept 3 bases outside the gene matches. Germline V gives CDR1 SNHLY, CDR2 FYNNEI. This CDR3 is built from 13 residues. The CDR3: CASGGQGNTEAFF. In DNA form, the CDR3 reads TGTGCCAGCGGGGGACAGGGTAACACTGAAGCTTTCTTT.

Concerning this clone itself: Other DNA sequences within the sample encode an identical CDR3. The J gene is TRBJ1-5, the V gene TRBV10-3; 8 nucleotides match TRBD1. The trim removed 6 bases at V and 5 bases at J, leaving 3 bases unmatched. CDR1 is ENHRY, CDR2 SYGVKD, per germline. CDR3 length: 13 amino acids. The CDR3 loop reads CAISGTGDQPQHF. In DNA, the CDR3 is TGTGCCATCAGCGGGACAGGAGATCAGCCCCAGCATTTT.

V is TRBV7-9 and J is TRBJ2-7; maybe TRBD1 (6 bases). Per germline, CDR1 SEHNR and CDR2 FQNEAQ (reference sequence). The V end was cut by 3 bases, the J end by 6 bases, with 12 bases between. The CDR3 is made up of 13 amino acids. The CDR3 sequence is CASSFRQDFEQYF. CDR3 nucleotide sequence: TGTGCCAGCAGCTTCCGACAGGACTTCGAGCAGTACTTC.

The genes are TRBV6-2 or TRBV6-3 and TRBJ1-5, with D tentatively TRBD1 (6 bases). The CDR3 has 12 residues. The V end lost 0 bases, the J end lost 15 bases, and 12 bases lay between the germline ends. The V gene's germline CDR1 is MNHEY and CDR2 SVGEGT. The CDR3 nucleotides read TGTGCCAGCAGTTACTCGATCACAGGGTGGCATTTT. Its protein is CASSYSITGWHF.

In this sample, this clone turned up a few times. The CDR3 region is CASSLAGVAGNIQYF. The DNA for the CDR3 is TGCGCCAGCAGCTTGGCGGGAGTCGCGGGAAACATTCAGTACTTC. The chain uses TRBV5-1 and TRBJ2-4, with D possibly TRBD2 on 6 matching bases. Germline CDR1 and CDR2: SGHRS and YFSETQ. The CDR3 is 15 residues long. The V gene lost 0 bases and the J gene lost 6 bases, with 13 bases spanning the gap.